This T cell receptor beta chain was obtained from a study of early T cells in non-severe SARS-CoV-2 infection. Germline assignment: CDR1 DFQATT and CDR2 SNEGSKA (reference sequence). CDR3 length: 14 residues. Trimming cost V 2 bases and J 6 bases, with 13 bases left between them. Molecules of cDNA were individually given unique molecular identifiers that were attached to them. TCRdb reanalysed the 5' RACE reads using MiXCR and keeps one entry per CDR3 protein. The sample holds about 62,000 distinct CDR3 sequences, less than 10% seen once. The TCR comes from an adult who was a healthcare worker with PCR-confirmed SARS-CoV-2 infection or an uninfected control (not recorded which). The rearrangement uses TRBV20-1 and TRBJ1-4, with a weak D call TRBD1 (6 bases). The sample was whole blood. The CDR3 nucleotides are TGCAGTGCTAGAAGGGGGAATGTGGATGAAAAACTGTTTTTT. Translated, it gives CSARRGNVDEKLFF.